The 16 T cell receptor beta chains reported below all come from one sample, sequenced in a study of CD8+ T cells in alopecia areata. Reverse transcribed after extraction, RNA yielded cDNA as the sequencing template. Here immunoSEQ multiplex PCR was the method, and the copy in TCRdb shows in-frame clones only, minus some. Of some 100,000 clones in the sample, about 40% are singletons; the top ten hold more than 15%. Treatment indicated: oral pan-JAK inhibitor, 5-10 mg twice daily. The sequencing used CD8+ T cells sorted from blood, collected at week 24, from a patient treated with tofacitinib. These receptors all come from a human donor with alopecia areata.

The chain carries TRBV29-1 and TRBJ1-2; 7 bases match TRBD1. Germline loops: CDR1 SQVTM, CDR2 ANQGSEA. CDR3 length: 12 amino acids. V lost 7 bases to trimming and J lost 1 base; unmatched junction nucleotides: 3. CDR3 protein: CSAGTVNYGYTF. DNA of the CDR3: TGCAGCGCCGGGACAGTTAACTATGGCTACACCTTC.

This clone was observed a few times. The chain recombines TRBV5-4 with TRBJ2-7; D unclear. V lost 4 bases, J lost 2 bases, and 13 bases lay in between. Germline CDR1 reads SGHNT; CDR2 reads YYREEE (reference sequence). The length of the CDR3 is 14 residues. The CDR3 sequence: CASSPRPEAYEQYF. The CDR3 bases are TGTGCCAGCAGCCCCCGCCCGGAAGCCTACGAGCAGTACTTC.

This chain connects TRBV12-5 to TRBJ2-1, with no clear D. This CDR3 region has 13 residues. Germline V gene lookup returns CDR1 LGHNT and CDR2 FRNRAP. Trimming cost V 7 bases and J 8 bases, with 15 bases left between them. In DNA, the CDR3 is TGTGCTAGTGTCCCTCGAGTTGGAGATGAGCAGTTCTTC. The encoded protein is CASVPRVGDEQFF.

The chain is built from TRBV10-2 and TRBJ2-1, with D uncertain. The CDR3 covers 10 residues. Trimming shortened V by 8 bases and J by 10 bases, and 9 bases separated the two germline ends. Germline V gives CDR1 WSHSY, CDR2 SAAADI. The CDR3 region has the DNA TGCGCCAGCGGATTTCCAGAGCAGTTCTTC. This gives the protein CASGFPEQFF.

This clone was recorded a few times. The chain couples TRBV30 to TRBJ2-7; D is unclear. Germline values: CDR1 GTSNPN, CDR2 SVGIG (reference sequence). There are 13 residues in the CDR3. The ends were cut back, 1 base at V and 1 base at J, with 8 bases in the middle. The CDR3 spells CAWSGPDSYEQYF. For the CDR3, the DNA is TGTGCCTGGAGTGGCCCGGATTCCTACGAGCAGTACTTC.

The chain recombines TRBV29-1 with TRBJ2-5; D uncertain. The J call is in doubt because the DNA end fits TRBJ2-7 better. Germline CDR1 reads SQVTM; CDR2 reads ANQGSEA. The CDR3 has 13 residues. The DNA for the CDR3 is TGCAGCGTTGAGGGTGCGTCCCCCTACGAGCAGTACTTC. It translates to CSVEGASPYEQYF.

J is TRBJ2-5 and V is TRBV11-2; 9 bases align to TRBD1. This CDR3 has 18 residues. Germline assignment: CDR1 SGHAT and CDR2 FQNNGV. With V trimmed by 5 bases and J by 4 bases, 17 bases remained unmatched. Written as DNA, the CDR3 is TGTGCCAGCAGCCCGAGACCGGGACAGGGAGGAATAGGAGAGACCCAGTACTTC. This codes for CASSPRPGQGGIGETQYF.

The CDR3: CASSQVNLAGGTDTQYF. The CDR3 nucleotides are TGTGCCAGCAGCCAAGTTAATCTAGCGGGAGGCACAGATACGCAGTATTTT. This chain connects TRBV4-2 to TRBJ2-3; 10 nucleotides match TRBD2. There are 17 residues in the CDR3. J gave up 1 base and V 1 base, and 5 bases lay outside the gene matches. The germline CDR1 and CDR2 sequences are LGHNA and YNFKEQ.

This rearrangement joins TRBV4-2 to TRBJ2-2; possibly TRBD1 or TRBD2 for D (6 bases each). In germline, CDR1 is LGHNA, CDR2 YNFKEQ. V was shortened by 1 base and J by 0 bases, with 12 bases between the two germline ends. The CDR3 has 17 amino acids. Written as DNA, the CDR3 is TGTGCCAGCAGCCAAGTCGCGGAGGGGGCGAACACCGGGGAGCTGTTTTTT. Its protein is CASSQVAEGANTGELFF.

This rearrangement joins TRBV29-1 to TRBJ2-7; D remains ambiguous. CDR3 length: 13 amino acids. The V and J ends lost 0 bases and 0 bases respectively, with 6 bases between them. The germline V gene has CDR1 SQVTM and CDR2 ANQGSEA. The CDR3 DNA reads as TGCAGCGTTGAAGATAGGTCCTCCTACGAGCAGTACTTC. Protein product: CSVEDRSSYEQYF.

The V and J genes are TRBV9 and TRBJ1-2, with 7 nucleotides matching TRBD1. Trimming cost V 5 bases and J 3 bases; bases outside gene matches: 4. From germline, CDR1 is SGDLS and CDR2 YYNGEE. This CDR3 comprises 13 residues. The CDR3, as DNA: TGTGCCAGCAGTGGACAGGTATACTATGGCTACACCTTC. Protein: CASSGQVYYGYTF.

The CDR3 coding sequence is TGTGCCAGCAGTTTATCATACGGATACGAGCAGTACTTC. Its translation: CASSLSYGYEQYF. The rearrangement joins TRBV27 to TRBJ2-7; D ambiguous. This CDR3 comprises 13 residues. CDR1 MNHEY and CDR2 SMNVEV come from the germline V gene (reference sequence). V lost 0 bases, J lost 4 bases, and 7 bases lay in between.

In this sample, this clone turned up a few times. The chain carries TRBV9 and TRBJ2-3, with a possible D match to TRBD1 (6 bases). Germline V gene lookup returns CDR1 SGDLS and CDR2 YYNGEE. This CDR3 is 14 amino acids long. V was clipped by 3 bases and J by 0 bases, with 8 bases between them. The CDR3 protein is CASSAGASTDTQYF. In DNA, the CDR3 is TGTGCCAGCAGCGCAGGGGCTAGCACAGATACGCAGTATTTT.

This CDR3 reads CASSLGQMYQETQYF. DNA for the CDR3: TGTGCCAGCAGCCTTGGACAGATGTACCAAGAGACCCAGTACTTC. V and J are TRBV11-2 and TRBJ2-5; perhaps TRBD1 as D (6 bases). Germline assignment: CDR1 SGHAT and CDR2 FQNNGV. This CDR3 is built from 15 residues. The V end lost 5 bases, the J end lost 0 bases, and 13 bases lay between the germline ends.

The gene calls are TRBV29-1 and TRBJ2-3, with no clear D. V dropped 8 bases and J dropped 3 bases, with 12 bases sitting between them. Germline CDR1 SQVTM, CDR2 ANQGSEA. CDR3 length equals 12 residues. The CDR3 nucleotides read TGCAGCCCGTGCCCTACTACAGATACGCAGTATTTT. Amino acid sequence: CSPCPTTDTQYF.

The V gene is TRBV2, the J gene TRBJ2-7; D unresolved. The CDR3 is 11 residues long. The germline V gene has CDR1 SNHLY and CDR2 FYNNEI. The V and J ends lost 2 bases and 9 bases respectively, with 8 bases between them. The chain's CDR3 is CASSESIRQYF. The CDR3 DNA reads TGTGCCAGCAGTGAATCCATCAGGCAGTACTTC.